One sample yielded the 9 T cell receptor beta chains listed below, sequenced in a study of T cells in localized non-small cell lung cancer. Using immunoSEQ multiplex PCR, the repertoire was profiled, and TCRdb retains in-frame clones only, with some absent. The sample lists about 39,000 clones, about four fifths occurring once. Here the sequenced sample was PBMCs, taken before any cancer treatment. These receptors were collected from a woman aged 40 to 75 with stage II squamous cell lung carcinoma.

This chain links TRBV6-1 with TRBJ2-1; D unclear. From germline, CDR1 is MNHNS and CDR2 SASEGT. V dropped 2 bases and J dropped 10 bases, with 9 bases sitting between them. The CDR3 is 12 residues long. CDR3 loop: CASSELSSEQFF. DNA for the CDR3: TGTGCCAGCAGTGAATTAAGTTCGGAGCAGTTCTTC.

This chain uses TRBV5-6 with TRBJ1-1; tentatively, D is TRBD1 (5 bases). The CDR3 extends over 14 amino acids. Germline CDR1 reads SGHDT; CDR2 reads YYEEEE. The germline V and J ends were trimmed by 0 bases and 1 base, with 7 bases remaining between them. The CDR3 spells CASSLGGWNTEAFF. CDR3 nucleotides: TGTGCCAGCAGCTTGGGGGGGTGGAACACTGAAGCTTTCTTT.

The chain has TRBV27 and TRBJ2-1, with 9 bases lining up with TRBD2. The ends lost 8 bases at V and 4 bases at J; junction bases unmatched: 6. The CDR3 covers 14 residues. Germline CDR1 and CDR2: MNHEY and SMNVEV (reference sequence). This CDR3 reads CASRAGGPYNEQFF. As DNA, the CDR3 is TGTGCCAGCCGGGCGGGGGGGCCTTACAATGAGCAGTTCTTC.

The chain combines TRBV5-1 with TRBJ1-2; D is ambiguous. Trimming removed 2 bases from V and 10 bases from J, with 15 bases in between. Germline V gene data show CDR1 as SGHRS and CDR2 as YFSETQ. The CDR3 covers 13 residues. The CDR3 here is CASSLEGPAVYTF. The DNA for the CDR3 is TGCGCCAGCAGCTTAGAAGGGCCAGCCGTCTACACCTTC.

J is TRBJ1-4 and V is TRBV6-1, with D possibly being TRBD1 (5 bases). CDR1 and CDR2 from the germline V gene are MNHNS and SASEGT. Trimming removed 11 bases from V and 8 bases from J, with 15 bases in between. The CDR3 loop spans 12 amino acids. CDR3 residues: CAGATSGEKLFF. The CDR3 nucleotides are TGTGCCGGGGCTACCTCCGGCGAAAAACTGTTTTTT.

V usage is TRBV7-6 and J usage is TRBJ2-6; D is possibly TRBD1 (6 bases). Germline CDR1 SGHVS, CDR2 FNYEAQ. Trimming took 5 bases from V and 0 from J, leaving 17 bases between them. The CDR3 runs to 18 residues. The CDR3: CASSPTTGPNSGANVLTF. CDR3 DNA: TGTGCCAGCAGCCCCACGACAGGACCTAACTCTGGGGCCAACGTCCTGACTTTC.

The V gene is TRBV28, the J gene TRBJ2-7, with TRBD2 identical over 8 bases. The CDR3 length is 16 residues. V was clipped by 6 bases and J by 2 bases; unmatched bases: 12. The germline V gene encodes CDR1 MDHEN and CDR2 SYDVKM. The CDR3 nucleotides are TGTGCCAGCAGCCCGGGAGGGGGGGCGAATACCTACGAGCAGTACTTC. This codes for CASSPGGGANTYEQYF.

This clone has only a few counts. The chain recombines TRBV7-2 with TRBJ2-1; D possibly corresponds to TRBD2 (6 bases). The V and J ends lost 4 bases and 12 bases respectively, with 19 bases between them. Germline V gene sequence: CDR1 SGHTA, CDR2 FQGNSA. The CDR3 totals 14 residues. The CDR3, as DNA: TGTGCCAGCAGCTCATCCGGGACTCTTCACGGGCAGTTCTTC. Its protein product is CASSSSGTLHGQFF.

The CDR3 region has the DNA TGTGCCAGCAGATGGACAGGGACTAATGAAAAACTGTTTTTT. This gives the protein CASRWTGTNEKLFF. V gene TRBV6-6 combines with J gene TRBJ1-4, with 8 nucleotides matching TRBD1. The CDR3 length is 14 residues. Germline assignment: CDR1 MNHNY and CDR2 SVGAGI (reference sequence). V lost 6 bases to trimming and J lost 2 bases; unmatched junction nucleotides: 2.